Presented here are 30 T cell receptor beta chains from one specimen sequenced in a study of blood T cell repertoires in COVID-19. TCRdb's table, derived via immunoSEQ multiplex PCR, lists solely in-frame clones and lacks some. The profile covers about 50,000 clones, with 65% to 85% appearing a single time and approximately 15% taken by the ten largest. Sequencing was carried out using peripheral blood. Source of these receptors: a man aged 35-49 years with acute or convalescent COVID-19.

The V call is TRBV7-7, the J call TRBJ2-7, with 11 bases matching TRBD2. The CDR3 totals 15 residues. The trim removed 5 bases at V and 3 bases at J, leaving 6 bases unmatched. Looked up from germline, CDR1 is SSHAT and CDR2 is FNYEAQ (reference sequence). Here the CDR3 DNA reads TGTGCCAGCAGCGCGACGACTAGCGGGGTCTACGAGCAGTACGTC. Translated, it gives CASSATTSGVYEQYV.

The chain joins TRBV3-1 (or the pseudogene TRBV3-2) to TRBJ1-6; perhaps TRBD1 as D (5 bases). V was pared by 1 base and J by 10 bases, with 14 bases between. The CDR3 loop spans 15 amino acids. In germline, CDR1 is LGHDT, CDR2 YNNKEL (reference sequence). For the CDR3, the DNA is TGTGCCAGCAGCCAAGGGGCCCAGGGAGGATCACCCCTCCACTTT. Translation: CASSQGAQGGSPLHF.

The chain has TRBV11-2 and TRBJ1-5, with D possibly matching TRBD1 (6 bases). Trimming removed 6 bases from V and 2 bases from J, with 11 bases in between. This CDR3 comprises 14 residues. CDR1 and CDR2 (germline): SGHAT, FQNNGV. In DNA, the CDR3 is TGTGCCAGCAGTCGGGCAGGGGGCAATCAGCCCCAGCATTTT. It encodes CASSRAGGNQPQHF.

This chain uses TRBV30 with TRBJ1-2; 11 bases fit TRBD1. Germline V lookup: CDR1 GTSNPN, CDR2 SVGIG (reference sequence). The CDR3 spans 18 residues. V gave up 3 bases and J gave up 6 bases; unmatched junction bases: 18. CDR3: CAWSALLGQGAGWDGYTF. The CDR3 DNA reads TGTGCCTGGAGCGCTCTCCTCGGACAGGGGGCCGGGTGGGATGGCTACACCTTC.

The chain joins TRBV5-8 to TRBJ1-5, with a possible D match to TRBD1 (5 bases). CDR1 and CDR2 from the germline V gene are SGHTS and YDEGEE. This CDR3 has 15 residues. The germline V and J ends were trimmed by 2 bases and 0 bases, with 9 bases remaining between them. This CDR3 reads CASSFVGGSNQPQHF. The CDR3, as DNA: TGTGCCAGCAGCTTTGTGGGGGGTAGCAATCAGCCCCAGCATTTT.

V usage is TRBV10-1 and J usage is TRBJ1-1; D ambiguous. Germline CDR1 and CDR2: WNHNN and SYGVQD (reference sequence). V was clipped by 5 bases and J by 1 base, with 11 bases between them. The CDR3 extends over 14 amino acids. The DNA of the CDR3 is TGCGCCAGCAGTAAGGAGAGGGAGAACACTGAAGCTTTCTTT. Its protein product is CASSKERENTEAFF.

The chain couples TRBV18 to TRBJ1-4; D gene unclear. The ends were cut back, 5 bases at V and 6 bases at J, with 10 bases in the middle. Germline CDR1 is KGHSH and CDR2 is LQKENI. The CDR3 covers 13 residues. The CDR3 here is CASSAGGDEKLFF. In nucleotides, the CDR3 is TGTGCCAGCTCAGCAGGAGGAGATGAAAAACTGTTTTTT.

V and J are TRBV6-5 and TRBJ1-2; TRBD1 might be the D (5 bases). Germline V CDR1 and CDR2: MNHEY, SVGAGI. The CDR3 is made up of 12 amino acids. V lost 6 bases to trimming and J lost 6 bases, with 11 bases between them. The CDR3 DNA reads as TGTGCCAGCAGCCCCCGGGGGAATGGCTACACCTTC. As protein: CASSPRGNGYTF.

Here the CDR3 DNA reads TGTGCCACCAGCAGAGTACAGGCCGGCGATCAAGAGACCCAGTACTTC. It encodes CATSRVQAGDQETQYF. This chain uses TRBV15 with TRBJ2-5, with D perhaps matching TRBD1 (5 bases). CDR1 and CDR2 (germline): LNHNV, YYDKDF (reference sequence). The length of the CDR3 is 16 residues. Trimming cost V 1 base and J 2 bases, with 14 bases left between them.

In nucleotides, the CDR3 is TGTGCCAGCTCACCTGGGGGGGCGTCGAGCTATGGCTACACCTTC. Amino acids: CASSPGGASSYGYTF. This chain joins TRBV18 and TRBJ1-2; possible D gene TRBD1, 6 bases. Trimming took off 3 bases at V and 4 bases at J, with 15 bases between the two ends. Germline V gene lookup returns CDR1 KGHSH and CDR2 LQKENI. The CDR3 is made up of 15 amino acids.

V and J are TRBV6-6 and TRBJ2-7; possibly TRBD2 for D (6 bases). In germline, CDR1 is MNHNY, CDR2 SVGAGI (reference sequence). The CDR3 has 13 amino acids. V lost 2 bases, J lost 5 bases, and 10 bases lay in between. CDR3 amino acids: CASSYLGGHEQYV. In DNA form, the CDR3 reads TGTGCCAGCAGTTACCTCGGAGGGCACGAGCAGTACGTC.

In its sample, this clone was seen once. The chain employs TRBV9 and TRBJ2-2; D is perhaps TRBD1 (6 bases). This CDR3 has 15 residues. Germline values: CDR1 SGDLS, CDR2 YYNGEE. Trimming shortened V by 4 bases and J by 2 bases, and 12 bases separated the two germline ends. CDR3 sequence: CASSSQGRNTGELFF. The CDR3, as DNA: TGTGCCAGCAGCTCACAGGGTCGTAACACCGGGGAGCTGTTTTTT.

The chain uses TRBV12-5 and TRBJ1-1; 7 bases agree with TRBD1. This CDR3 is 16 amino acids long. The V gene's germline CDR1 is LGHNT and CDR2 FRNRAP. J was trimmed by 1 base and V by 0 bases; bases with no gene match: 5. The CDR3 DNA reads TGTGCTAGTGGTTTGGTACTAGGACAGGAGAACACTGAAGCTTTCTTT. Translation: CASGLVLGQENTEAFF.

The chain uses TRBV30 and TRBJ1-1; weak D call: TRBD1 (6 bases). Germline V gives CDR1 GTSNPN, CDR2 SVGIG (reference sequence). CDR3 length: 13 residues. The V end lost 1 base, the J end lost 5 bases, and 11 bases lay between the germline ends. CDR3 sequence reads: CAWSGKGGTEAFF. In DNA form, the CDR3 reads TGTGCCTGGAGTGGAAAGGGGGGGACTGAAGCTTTCTTT.

The J gene is TRBJ1-6, the V gene TRBV6-5; D is possibly TRBD1 (6 bases). The V end was cut by 10 bases, the J end by 9 bases, with 13 bases between. CDR1 is MNHEY and CDR2 is SVGAGI in the germline V gene. The CDR3 is 12 amino acids. The CDR3 region has the DNA TGTGCCACCCGGACAGAAACTTCACCCCTCCACTTT. Its translation: CATRTETSPLHF.

CDR3 sequence (DNA): TGTGCCAGCAGCCCGGGGGGACCCAATACGCAGTATTTT. This codes for CASSPGGPNTQYF. The chain carries TRBV5-5 and TRBJ2-3; 7 positions agree with TRBD2. The CDR3 has 13 amino acids. CDR1 is SGHKS, CDR2 YYEKEE, per germline (reference sequence). V was pared by 4 bases and J by 7 bases, with 6 bases of the junction left unmatched.

This chain connects TRBV7-9 to TRBJ1-5; 9 nucleotides agree with TRBD1. The CDR3 spans 17 residues. The ends lost 0 bases at V and 1 base at J; junction bases unmatched: 4. CDR1 is SEHNR and CDR2 is FQNEAQ in the germline V gene (reference sequence). The CDR3 protein is CASSLARTGVSNQPQHF. Here the CDR3 DNA reads TGTGCCAGCAGCTTAGCCCGGACAGGGGTGAGCAATCAGCCCCAGCATTTT.

The chain couples TRBV11-2 to TRBJ2-3; 10 bases agree with TRBD2. Germline CDR1 is SGHAT and CDR2 is FQNNGV. The CDR3 has 19 residues. V trimming: 5 bases; J trimming: 3 bases; junction bases outside the gene matches: 17. In nucleotides, the CDR3 is TGTGCCAGCAGCCCCGGACGGAGCGGGAGGGGGGCCTTAACAGATACGCAGTATTTT. Its protein product is CASSPGRSGRGALTDTQYF.

This clone has just one count. J is TRBJ1-5 and V is TRBV28, with no clear D. Trimming pared 8 bases from V and 0 bases from J, leaving 11 bases between. The V gene's germline CDR1 is MDHEN and CDR2 SYDVKM. The CDR3 totals 14 residues. The CDR3 DNA follows: TGTGCCAGCCTGAGACATACTAGCAATCAGCCCCAGCATTTT. The encoded protein is CASLRHTSNQPQHF.

A single count supports this clone. This chain links TRBV4-2 with TRBJ2-5, with D possibly TRBD1 on 6 matching bases. CDR1 and CDR2 (germline): LGHNA, YNFKEQ. The V end was cut by 1 base, the J end by 4 bases, with 10 bases between. This CDR3 has 14 residues. This CDR3 reads CASSQGQDGETQYF. The CDR3, as DNA: TGTGCCAGCAGCCAAGGACAGGATGGAGAGACCCAGTACTTC.

The gene calls are TRBV5-1 and TRBJ2-1, with 10 bases fitting TRBD1. CDR1 is SGHRS and CDR2 is YFSETQ in the germline V gene. CDR3 length: 15 amino acids. V lost 0 bases, J lost 6 bases, and 3 bases stayed unmatched. The CDR3: CASSLGQGASNEQFF. CDR3 nucleotides: TGCGCCAGCAGCTTGGGACAGGGGGCGAGCAATGAGCAGTTCTTC.

V is TRBV5-1 and J is TRBJ2-1; 13 positions match TRBD2. Unmatched junction bases numbered 9, after V lost 4 bases and J lost 2 bases. The CDR3 has 18 amino acids. Germline assignment: CDR1 SGHRS and CDR2 YFSETQ. CDR3 coding DNA: TGCGCCAGCAGCGGAGCAGGGACTAGCGGGAAAGCCTACAATGAGCAGTTCTTC. This codes for CASSGAGTSGKAYNEQFF.

This chain connects TRBV5-1 to TRBJ1-1; TRBD1 matches 7 bases. CDR1 and CDR2 (germline): SGHRS, YFSETQ. V lost 4 bases and J lost 1; bases outside the gene matches: 7. This CDR3 region has 15 residues. For the CDR3, the DNA is TGCGCCAGCAGCCCGAGGACAGGTGGGAACACTGAAGCTTTCTTT. Translation gives CASSPRTGGNTEAFF. The complete variable domain, with remaining parts taken from reference TRBV5-1 and TRBJ1-1, reads KAGVTQTPRYLIKTRGQQVTLSCSPISGHRSVSWYQQTPGQGLQFLFEYFSETQRNKGNFPGRFSGRQFSNSRSEMNVSTLELGDSALYLCASSPRTGGNTEAFFGQGTRLTVV.

The gene calls are TRBV5-1 and TRBJ1-1; D is undetermined. The CDR3 totals 13 residues. V was pared by 0 bases and J by 6 bases, with 9 bases between. Germline V gene data show CDR1 as SGHRS and CDR2 as YFSETQ. Written as DNA, the CDR3 is TGCGCCAGCAGCTTGGGCGGCCATGCTGAAGCTTTCTTT. Its protein product is CASSLGGHAEAFF. Using reference TRBV5-1 and TRBJ1-1 for the parts outside the CDR3, the full variable domain is KAGVTQTPRYLIKTRGQQVTLSCSPISGHRSVSWYQQTPGQGLQFLFEYFSETQRNKGNFPGRFSGRQFSNSRSEMNVSTLELGDSALYLCASSLGGHAEAFFGQGTRLTVV.

The genes are TRBV10-1 and TRBJ1-5, with a possible D match to TRBD1 (6 bases). This CDR3 comprises 20 residues. CDR1 and CDR2 (germline): WNHNN, SYGVQD (reference sequence). Trimming left V 2 bases short and J 1 base short, with 24 bases between. In nucleotides, the CDR3 is TGCGCCAGCAGTGAGGTCGGGGGGCAGCAGGCCTTCTTCAGCAATCAGCCCCAGCATTTT. Protein: CASSEVGGQQAFFSNQPQHF.

By frequency in the sample, this clone is medium-sized. The chain carries TRBV5-5 and TRBJ2-7, with unresolved D. The CDR3 is made up of 14 amino acids. Trimming took off 4 bases at V and 3 bases at J, with 14 bases between the two ends. Germline V CDR1 and CDR2: SGHKS, YYEKEE (reference sequence). The CDR3 spells CASSRLIKDYEQYV. The CDR3 region has the DNA TGTGCCAGCAGCCGACTTATCAAGGACTACGAGCAGTACGTC.

The CDR3 DNA sequence: TGTGCCAGCAGCGAGGACAGGGGGTCCTACAATGAGCAGTTCTTC. Residues: CASSEDRGSYNEQFF. V usage is TRBV7-2 and J usage is TRBJ2-1; TRBD1 matches 10 bases. The V segment lost 5 bases and the J segment 1 base; nucleotides outside the gene matches: 2. The CDR3 is 15 residues long. From germline, CDR1 is SGHTA and CDR2 FQGNSA.

In this sample, this clone turned up once. V and J are TRBV15 and TRBJ2-1, with 8 nucleotides matching TRBD2. Germline CDR1 and CDR2: LNHNV and YYDKDF (reference sequence). V lost 1 base to trimming and J lost 3 bases; unmatched junction nucleotides: 2. The CDR3 contains 15 residues. This CDR3 reads CATSRVSGDYNEQFF. The CDR3 region has the DNA TGTGCCACCAGCAGAGTTAGCGGGGACTACAATGAGCAGTTCTTC. The entire variable domain, with the rest obtained from reference TRBV15 and TRBJ2-1, is as follows: DAMVIQNPRYQVTQFGKPVTLSCSQTLNHNVMYWYQQKSSQAPKLLFHYYDKDFNNEADTPDNFQSRRPNTSFCFLDIRSPGLGDTAMYLCATSRVSGDYNEQFFGPGTRLTVL.

As for this clone: The sample holds other DNA sequences that translate to the same CDR3. The genes are TRBV18 and TRBJ1-5, with 9 bases lining up with TRBD1. Germline CDR1 is KGHSH and CDR2 is LQKENI. Unmatched junction bases numbered 0, after V lost 2 bases and J lost 4 bases. The CDR3 is 14 residues long. CDR3 nucleotide sequence: TGTGCCAGCTCACCAGGGACAGGGAATCAGCCCCAGCATTTT. Protein product: CASSPGTGNQPQHF.

The chain uses TRBV2 and TRBJ1-6, with no clear D. This CDR3 comprises 17 residues. The V end was cut by 3 bases, the J end by 8 bases, with 20 bases between. Per germline, CDR1 SNHLY and CDR2 FYNNEI. CDR3 nucleotide sequence: TGTGCCAGCAGTGAGGTTCGGTTAGGTAGAGGTTATTCACCCCTCCACTTT. It translates to CASSEVRLGRGYSPLHF.